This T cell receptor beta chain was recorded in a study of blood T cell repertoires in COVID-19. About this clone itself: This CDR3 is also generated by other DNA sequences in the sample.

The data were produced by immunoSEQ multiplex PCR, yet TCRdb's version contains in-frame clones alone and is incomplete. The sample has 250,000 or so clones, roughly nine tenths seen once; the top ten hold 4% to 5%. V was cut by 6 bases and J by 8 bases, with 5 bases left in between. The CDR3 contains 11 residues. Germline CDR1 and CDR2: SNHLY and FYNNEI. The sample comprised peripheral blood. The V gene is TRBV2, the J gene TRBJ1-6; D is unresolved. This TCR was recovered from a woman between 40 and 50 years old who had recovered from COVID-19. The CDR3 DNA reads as TGTGCCAGCAGCCGAGATTCACCCCTCCACTTT. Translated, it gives CASSRDSPLHF.